The 14 T cell receptor beta chains given below trace back to one sample, sequenced in a study of shared clonotypes between healthy human individuals (dated by TCRdb to 2018 to 2020). Library preparation employed the immunoSEQ multiplex PCR assay. TCRdb obtained this table from immuneACCESS and retained in-frame rearrangements with V and J assigned. These tables miss some clones; where compared with another copy, unresolved V genes account for less than half of the shortfall, and the remainder is unexplained. This sample is represented by about half a million clones; 60% to 80% of them were singletons. The top ten constitute around 12% of the sample. The sample taken for sequencing was PBMCs. The receptors derive from a middle-aged woman in good health. Some clones in this sample may be carry-over from other donors' samples.

The chain uses TRBV30 and TRBJ2-1; TRBD1 aligns across 7 bases. The germline V gene has CDR1 GTSNPN and CDR2 SVGIG (reference sequence). This CDR3 is built from 14 residues. J lost 2 bases, V lost 3 bases, and 4 bases had no gene match. The CDR3, as DNA: TGTGCCTGGAGAAGAGGGGGCGCCTACAATGAGCAGTTCTTC. Translated, it gives CAWRRGGAYNEQFF. Drawing the rest from reference TRBV30 and TRBJ2-1, the complete variable domain is SQTIHQWPATLVQPVGSPLSLECTVEGTSNPNLYWYRQAAGRGLQLLFYSVGIGQISSEVPQNLSASRPQDRQFILSSKKLLLSDSGFYLCAWRRGGAYNEQFFGPGTRLTVL.

The V call is TRBV7-2, the J call TRBJ2-7; 9 bases are shared with TRBD2. Per germline, CDR1 SGHTA and CDR2 FQGNSA. The CDR3 length is 16 residues. Unmatched junction bases numbered 6, after V lost 1 base and J lost 2 bases. The DNA for the CDR3 is TGTGCCAGCAGCTTAGTTTCTAGCGGGACGGCCTACGAGCAGTACTTC. Encoded protein: CASSLVSSGTAYEQYF.

CDR3: CAISQRGGVGGTNTEAFF. The CDR3 DNA sequence: TGTGCCATCAGCCAACGAGGGGGTGTTGGCGGCACGAACACTGAAGCTTTCTTT. The V call is TRBV10-3, the J call TRBJ1-1, with D possibly TRBD1 on 6 matching bases. This CDR3 has 18 residues. Trimming cost V 6 bases and J 1 base, with 24 bases left between them. The germline gives CDR1 ENHRY, CDR2 SYGVKD.

The genes are TRBV30 and TRBJ2-3, with TRBD2 identical over 8 bases. The CDR3 runs to 13 residues. Unmatched junction bases numbered 3, after V lost 7 bases and J lost 0 bases. In germline, CDR1 is GTSNPN, CDR2 SVGIG (reference sequence). CDR3 loop: CASVAGSTDTQYF. DNA for the CDR3: TGTGCCTCTGTAGCGGGGAGCACAGATACGCAGTATTTT. Together with reference TRBV30 and TRBJ2-3, the CDR3 gives the full variable domain: SQTIHQWPATLVQPVGSPLSLECTVEGTSNPNLYWYRQAAGRGLQLLFYSVGIGQISSEVPQNLSASRPQDRQFILSSKKLLLSDSGFYLCASVAGSTDTQYFGPGTRLTVL.

V gene TRBV7-9 combines with J gene TRBJ2-3, with TRBD2 as a possible D gene (5 bases). CDR1 and CDR2 (germline): SEHNR, FQNEAQ (reference sequence). The CDR3 is 13 residues long. The germline V and J ends were trimmed by 0 bases and 5 bases, with 6 bases remaining between them. This CDR3 is CASSLAGEDTQYF. The CDR3 bases are TGTGCCAGCAGCTTAGCGGGAGAAGATACGCAGTATTTT.

This chain links TRBV6-4 with TRBJ1-5; D is unclear. The germline V gene encodes CDR1 MRHNA and CDR2 SNTAGT. The CDR3 is 13 amino acids. Trimming left V 5 bases short and J 0 bases short, with 5 bases between. CDR3 coding DNA: TGTGCCAGCAGTCAGGATAGCAATCAGCCCCAGCATTTT. It yields the protein CASSQDSNQPQHF.

The genes are TRBV5-4 and TRBJ2-7; unclear D gene. V lost 0 bases and J 7 bases, leaving 11 bases between the germline ends. This CDR3 has 13 amino acids. CDR1 is SGHNT and CDR2 is YYREEE in the germline V gene (reference sequence). The CDR3 reads CASSLGGVAEQYF. CDR3 in DNA: TGTGCCAGCAGCTTGGGAGGTGTGGCGGAGCAGTACTTC.

V is TRBV10-3 and J is TRBJ2-7, with TRBD1 identical over 9 bases. CDR1 ENHRY and CDR2 SYGVKD come from the germline V gene. V was pared by 4 bases and J by 4 bases, with 8 bases of the junction left unmatched. This CDR3 contains 15 residues. CDR3 coding DNA: TGTGCCATCAGTGGGGGGGGACAGGGTGCTTACGAGCAGTACTTC. Translated, it gives CAISGGGQGAYEQYF.

The chain carries TRBV7-9 and TRBJ2-7, with D unclear. This CDR3 spans 15 amino acids. CDR1 SEHNR and CDR2 FQNEAQ come from the germline V gene (reference sequence). V dropped 0 bases and J dropped 2 bases, with 11 bases sitting between them. In nucleotides, the CDR3 is TGTGCCAGCAGCTTAGCGATAGGAAAGACCTACGAGCAGTACTTC. Residues: CASSLAIGKTYEQYF.

The J gene is TRBJ2-1, the V gene TRBV11-2, with D perhaps matching TRBD1 (6 bases). Per germline, CDR1 SGHAT and CDR2 FQNNGV. V lost 4 bases, J lost 5 bases, and 24 bases lay in between. This CDR3 contains 18 residues. This chain's CDR3 is CASSSISHRDTGNNEQFF. For the CDR3, the DNA is TGTGCCAGCAGCTCGATCTCCCACCGGGACACAGGAAACAATGAGCAGTTCTTC.

This chain connects TRBV5-1 to TRBJ2-2, with 10 bases aligning to TRBD1. CDR1 SGHRS and CDR2 YFSETQ come from the germline V gene. The CDR3 runs 16 residues. With V trimmed by 0 bases and J by 6 bases, 5 bases remained unmatched. The CDR3 DNA reads as TGCGCCAGCAGCTTGGACGGACAGGGGGGAGCCGGGGAGCTGTTTTTT. The encoded protein is CASSLDGQGGAGELFF.

This clone was seen only once. The chain recombines TRBV29-1 with TRBJ1-1; 9 nucleotides align to TRBD1. Germline V gives CDR1 SQVTM, CDR2 ANQGSEA. The junction had 1 base not matched to a gene; V was cut back by 4 bases and J by 4 bases. The CDR3 consists of 12 residues. The CDR3 DNA reads as TGCAGCGTTGGGGGACAGGGCACTGAAGCTTTCTTT. This gives the protein CSVGGQGTEAFF.

The chain combines TRBV19 with TRBJ1-3; D is ambiguous. V shed 6 bases and J shed 0 bases, with 9 bases lying between them. The CDR3 consists of 14 residues. The germline V gene has CDR1 LNHDA and CDR2 SQIVND (reference sequence). CDR3 DNA: TGTGCCAGTAGCGTGGGGAGCTCTGGAAACACCATATATTTT. Protein product: CASSVGSSGNTIYF.

The J gene is TRBJ2-3, the V gene TRBV6-6; maybe TRBD2 (6 bases). The V end lost 0 bases, the J end lost 11 bases, and 12 bases lay between the germline ends. This CDR3 spans 13 amino acids. Germline CDR1 reads MNHNY; CDR2 reads SVGAGI (reference sequence). Here the CDR3 DNA reads TGTGCCAGCAGTTACTCGACCGGGCGGGAGCAGTATTTT. This encodes CASSYSTGREQYF.